The T cell receptor (beta chain) under discussion was sequenced for a study of T cell repertoires in cytomegalovirus infection. The V gene end was trimmed by 5 bases and the J gene end by 6 bases; junction bases not matched to a gene: 7. Germline V gives CDR1 SGHTA, CDR2 FQGNSA. The CDR3 has 14 amino acids. TCRdb re-analysed the reads in MiXCR, keeping a single row per CDR3 protein. This sample yields 370,000 or so distinct CDR3 sequences, of which around a third are seen a single time; approximately 13% belongs to the top ten. This clonotype has a count of ten or more. The antigen is undetermined. Sequenced here: cultured PBMCs, sampled from culture after CMV antigen stimulation. The source is a human donor in good health (CMV status not recorded). Some clones in this sample may be carry-over from other donors' samples. This chain joins TRBV7-2 and TRBJ1-2, with 9 bases aligning to TRBD1. The CDR3 nucleotides read TGTGCCAGCAGCCTAAAACAGGGGGCGCATGGCTACACCTTC. This translates into CASSLKQGAHGYTF.